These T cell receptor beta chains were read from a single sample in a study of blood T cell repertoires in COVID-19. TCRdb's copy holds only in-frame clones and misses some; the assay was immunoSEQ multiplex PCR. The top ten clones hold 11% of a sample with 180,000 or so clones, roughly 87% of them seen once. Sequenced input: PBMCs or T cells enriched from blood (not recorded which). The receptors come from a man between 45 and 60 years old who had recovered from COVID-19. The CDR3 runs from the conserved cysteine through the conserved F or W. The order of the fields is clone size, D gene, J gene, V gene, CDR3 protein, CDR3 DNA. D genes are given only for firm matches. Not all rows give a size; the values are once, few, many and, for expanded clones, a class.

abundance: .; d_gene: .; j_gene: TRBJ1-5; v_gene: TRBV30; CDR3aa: CAWSVGGNQPQHF; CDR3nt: TGTGCCTGGAGTGTAGGAGGGAATCAGCCCCAGCATTTT
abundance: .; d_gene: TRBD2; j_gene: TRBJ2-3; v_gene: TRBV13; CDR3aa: CASSLYLAGHRDTQYF; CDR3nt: TGTGCCAGCAGCTTATACCTAGCGGGACATCGAGATACGCAGTATTTT
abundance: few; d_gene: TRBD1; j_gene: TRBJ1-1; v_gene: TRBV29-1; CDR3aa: CSVPTGPTEAFF; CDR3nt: TGCAGCGTACCGACAGGGCCCACTGAAGCTTTCTTT
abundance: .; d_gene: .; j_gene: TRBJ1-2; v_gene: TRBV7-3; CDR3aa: CASTGGLGYGYTF; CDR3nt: TGTGCCAGCACGGGGGGCCTGGGCTATGGCTACACCTTC
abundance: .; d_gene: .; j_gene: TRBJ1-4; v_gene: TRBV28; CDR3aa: CASSNVAGPNEKLFF; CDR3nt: TGTGCCAGCAGCAACGTGGCGGGGCCTAATGAAAAACTGTTTTTT
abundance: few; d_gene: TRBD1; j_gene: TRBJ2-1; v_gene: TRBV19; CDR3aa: CASQQPGQGYNEQFF; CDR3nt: TGTGCCAGCCAACAACCGGGACAGGGCTACAATGAGCAGTTCTTC
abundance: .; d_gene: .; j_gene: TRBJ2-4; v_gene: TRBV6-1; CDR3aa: CASSAEASNHLLAKNIQYF; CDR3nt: TGTGCCAGCAGTGCAGAGGCCAGCAATCACCTTCTAGCCAAAAACATTCAGTACTTC
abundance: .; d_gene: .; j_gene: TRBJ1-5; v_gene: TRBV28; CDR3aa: CASSDLIENQPQHF; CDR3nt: TGTGCCAGCAGTGACTTGATAGAGAATCAGCCCCAGCATTTT
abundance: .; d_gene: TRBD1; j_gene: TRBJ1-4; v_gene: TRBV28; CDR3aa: CASGLPGQGGEKLFF; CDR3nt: TGTGCCAGCGGGCTACCGGGACAGGGGGGAGAAAAACTGTTTTTT
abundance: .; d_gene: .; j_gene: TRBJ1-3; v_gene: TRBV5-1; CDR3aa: CASGTNRGDTIYF; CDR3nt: TGCGCCAGCGGCACGAATCGGGGGGACACCATATATTTT
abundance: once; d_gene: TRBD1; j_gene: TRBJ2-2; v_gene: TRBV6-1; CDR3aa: CASSERTGNTGELFF; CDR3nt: TGTGCCAGCAGTGAGCGGACAGGGAACACCGGGGAGCTGTTTTTT
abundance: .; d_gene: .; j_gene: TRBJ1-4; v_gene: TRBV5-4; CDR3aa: CASSLTGWRDEKLFF; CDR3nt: TGTGCCAGCAGCTTGACTGGGTGGAGGGATGAAAAACTGTTTTTT
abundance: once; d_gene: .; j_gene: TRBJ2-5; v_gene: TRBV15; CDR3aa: CATSRRETQYF; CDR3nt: TGTGCCACCAGCAGACGGGAGACCCAGTACTTC
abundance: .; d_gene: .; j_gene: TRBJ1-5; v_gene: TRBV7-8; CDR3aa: CASSLVWSTYSNQPQHF; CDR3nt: TGTGCCAGCAGCTTAGTATGGTCCACCTATAGCAATCAGCCCCAGCATTTT
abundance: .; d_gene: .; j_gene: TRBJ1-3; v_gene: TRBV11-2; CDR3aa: CASSRDISGNTIYF; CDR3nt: TGTGCCAGCAGCCGGGATATCTCTGGAAACACCATATATTTT
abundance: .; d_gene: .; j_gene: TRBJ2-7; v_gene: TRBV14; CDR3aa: CASSQDRVYEQYF; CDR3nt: TGTGCCAGCAGCCAAGACAGGGTCTACGAGCAGTACTTC
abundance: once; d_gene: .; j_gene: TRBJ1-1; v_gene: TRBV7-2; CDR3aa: CASSPFGKGGGPAEAFF; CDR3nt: TGTGCCAGCAGCCCTTTTGGCAAAGGGGGAGGGCCAGCTGAAGCTTTCTTT
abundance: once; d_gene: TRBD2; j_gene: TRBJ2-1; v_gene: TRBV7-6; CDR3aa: CASSRSGSSYNEQFF; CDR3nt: TGTGCCAGCAGCCGTAGCGGGAGCTCCTACAATGAGCAGTTCTTC
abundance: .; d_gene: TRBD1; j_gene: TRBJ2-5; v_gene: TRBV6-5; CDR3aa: CASSYRGRDVTQYF; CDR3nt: TGTGCCAGCAGCTACAGGGGGCGAGATGTGACCCAGTACTTC
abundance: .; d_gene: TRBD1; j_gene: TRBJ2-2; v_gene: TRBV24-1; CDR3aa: CATSDYQGQATGELFF; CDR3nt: TGTGCCACCAGTGATTACCAAGGACAGGCTACCGGGGAGCTGTTTTTT
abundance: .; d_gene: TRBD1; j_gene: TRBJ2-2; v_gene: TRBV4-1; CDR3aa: CASSQEGQGSGELFF; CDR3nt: TGCGCCAGCAGCCAAGAGGGACAGGGTTCCGGGGAGCTGTTTTTT
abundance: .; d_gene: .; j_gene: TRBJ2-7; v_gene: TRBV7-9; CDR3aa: CASSPKQGYYEQYF; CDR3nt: TGTGCCAGCAGCCCAAAACAGGGATACTACGAGCAGTACTTC
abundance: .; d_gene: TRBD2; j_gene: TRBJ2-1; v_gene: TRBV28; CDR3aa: CASSQKGSGGEQFF; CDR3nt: TGTGCCAGCAGTCAAAAGGGGAGCGGGGGTGAGCAGTTCTTC
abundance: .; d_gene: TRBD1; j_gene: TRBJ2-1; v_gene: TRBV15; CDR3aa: CATSRAGTGVNNEQFF; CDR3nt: TGTGCCACCAGCAGGGCCGGGACAGGGGTAAACAATGAGCAGTTCTTC
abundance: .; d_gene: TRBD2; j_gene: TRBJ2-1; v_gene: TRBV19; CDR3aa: CATARGTSGIYNEQFF; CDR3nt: TGTGCCACTGCCCGTGGGACTAGCGGGATCTACAATGAGCAGTTCTTC
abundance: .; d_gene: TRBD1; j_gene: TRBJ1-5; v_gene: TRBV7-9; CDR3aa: CASSPGQAGQPQHF; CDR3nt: TGTGCCAGCAGCCCCGGACAGGCAGGTCAGCCCCAGCATTTT
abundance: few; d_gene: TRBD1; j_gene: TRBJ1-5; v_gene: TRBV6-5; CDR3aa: CASSLGQGRMAQHF; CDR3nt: TGTGCCAGCAGCCTCGGACAGGGTAGGATGGCCCAGCATTTT
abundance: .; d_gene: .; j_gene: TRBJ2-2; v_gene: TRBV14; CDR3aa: CASSQLPNTGELFF; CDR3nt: TGTGCCAGCAGCCAACTTCCGAACACCGGGGAGCTGTTTTTT